A selection of T cell receptor beta chains follows, all from one sample in a study of blood T cell repertoires in COVID-19. Sequencing used immunoSEQ multiplex PCR; TCRdb keeps in-frame clones, though not all of them. The sample includes some 170,000 clones, over 80% of them seen just once. Specimen: peripheral blood. Receptor source: a woman in her seventies with acute or convalescent COVID-19. The CDR3 runs from the conserved cysteine through the conserved F or W. A D gene is named only where the DNA matches it firmly. Clone size, where shown, is once, few, many, or a class for clones that have expanded.

J,V,size,D,DNA,CDR3
TRBJ1-1,TRBV28,NA,TRBD1,TGTGCCAGCAGTTTGGGACAGGGGGCGCAAGCTGAAGCTTTCTTT,CASSLGQGAQAEAFF
TRBJ1-1,TRBV6-2/TRBV6-3,NA,NA,TGTGCCAGCAGTTACGGCCAGGGCACTGAAGCTTTCTTT,CASSYGQGTEAFF
TRBJ2-5,TRBV5-1,NA,NA,TGCGCCAGCAGCTTGGACCTTGAACAGGGCGCGACCCAGTACTTC,CASSLDLEQGATQYF
TRBJ2-2,TRBV18,NA,TRBD1,TGTGCCAGCTCACCAACAACAGGGGACACCGGGGAGCTGTTTTTT,CASSPTTGDTGELFF
TRBJ1-2,TRBV27,few,NA,TGTGCCAGCAGTCCGGGGGGGGCTGGCTACACCTTC,CASSPGGAGYTF
TRBJ2-2,TRBV7-9,NA,NA,TGTGCCAGCAGCCACCCGGGAAACCTCTACACCGGGGAGCTGTTTTTT,CASSHPGNLYTGELFF
TRBJ2-5,TRBV5-1,NA,TRBD2,TGCGCCAGCAGCCTGACTAGCAGTGGGCAGGAGACCCAGTACTTC,CASSLTSSGQETQYF
TRBJ1-5,TRBV19,NA,NA,TGTGCCAGTAGTCCCCAGGGATATTGGAGCAATCAGCCCCAGCATTTT,CASSPQGYWSNQPQHF
TRBJ2-3,TRBV5-6,NA,NA,TGTGCCAGCAGCTCGCCGGGAGAGCCGGCAGATACGCAGTATTTT,CASSSPGEPADTQYF
TRBJ1-6,TRBV5-1,NA,TRBD1,TGCGCCAGCAGCCAAGGGACAGGGTATAATTCACCCCTCCACTTT,CASSQGTGYNSPLHF
TRBJ1-1,TRBV19,NA,NA,TGTGCCAGTAAGAGAGGGGGGGGAGGCACTGAAGCTTTCTTT,CASKRGGGGTEAFF
TRBJ1-2,TRBV14,NA,TRBD1,TGTGCCAGCAGCCAAGAAGCGGGACAGGGCCAAGCCACCTTC,CASSQEAGQGQATF
TRBJ2-7,TRBV12-3/TRBV12-4,NA,TRBD1,TGTGCCAGCAGTTCAGGGGGCACGTACGAGCAGTACTTC,CASSSGGTYEQYF
TRBJ2-3,TRBV19,NA,TRBD1,TGTGCCACTACTAAAGGGGGAGACAGGGGAGATACGCAGTATTTT,CATTKGGDRGDTQYF
TRBJ2-6,TRBV3-1/TRBV3-2,NA,NA,TGTGCCAGCAGCCAAGATTCAGGGGCCAACGTCCTGACTTTC,CASSQDSGANVLTF
TRBJ1-2,TRBV27,NA,TRBD1,TGTGCCAGCACCTTAGGGACAGGGTGGCGGTATGGCTACACCTTC,CASTLGTGWRYGYTF
TRBJ2-3,TRBV28,NA,NA,TGTGCCAGCGGACCTCAGGGGGATACGCAGTATTTT,CASGPQGDTQYF
TRBJ2-1,TRBV5-1,once,NA,TGCGCCAGCAGACCGGACTATTCCTACAATGAGCAGTTCTTC,CASRPDYSYNEQFF
TRBJ2-5,TRBV4-1,NA,NA,TGCGCCAGCAGCCAAGACAGGGAGGAGGTCCTAGAGACCCAGTACTTC,CASSQDREEVLETQYF
TRBJ2-3,TRBV28,NA,TRBD2,TGTGCCAGCAGTGTCCGGGGGGGGGCAGATACGCAGTATTTT,CASSVRGGADTQYF
TRBJ2-1,TRBV28,once,TRBD2,TGTGCCAGCAGTTTAGTCGGGCTAGCGGGGCGGGGGAATGAGCAGTTCTTC,CASSLVGLAGRGNEQFF
TRBJ2-5,TRBV7-3,NA,TRBD2,TGTGCCAGCAGCTTAGGGACGGGGGGGCGTGAGACCCAGTACTTC,CASSLGTGGRETQYF
TRBJ1-1,TRBV6-6,few,NA,TGTGCCAGCAGTCCCCAGGGACAGAACACTGAAGCTTTCTTT,CASSPQGQNTEAFF
TRBJ1-5,TRBV28,NA,TRBD1,TGTGCCAGCAGTCCGCTACAGGGGTCCTACAATCAGCCCCAGCATTTT,CASSPLQGSYNQPQHF
TRBJ2-3,TRBV3-1/TRBV3-2,NA,TRBD1,TGTGCCAGCAGCCAAGCAACAGGGGGTATGGCAGATACGCAGTATTTT,CASSQATGGMADTQYF
TRBJ1-1,TRBV29-1,NA,NA,TGCAGCGTTGTTAGGGGATCGTACACTGAAGCTTTCTTT,CSVVRGSYTEAFF
TRBJ1-4,TRBV5-8,NA,NA,TGTGCCAGCAGCTTGAAGGTTAGACGGGGTAATGAAAAACTGTTTTTT,CASSLKVRRGNEKLFF
TRBJ2-7,TRBV7-9,NA,NA,TGTGCCAGCAGTAGAGACAGTCTCTCCTACGAGCAGTACTTC,CASSRDSLSYEQYF
TRBJ2-1,TRBV6-6,NA,NA,TGTGCCAGCAGTTACGACAACAATGAGCAGTTCTTC,CASSYDNNEQFF
TRBJ1-1,TRBV2,NA,TRBD1,TGTGCCAGCAGTTACAACAGGGGGAGCGGTAGTGGCGGAGCTTTCTTT,CASSYNRGSGSGGAFF
TRBJ1-1,TRBV7-9,NA,NA,TGTGCCAGCAGCTTAGGAGTCTCGGAGGGACCTGAAGCTTTCTTT,CASSLGVSEGPEAFF
TRBJ1-5,TRBV7-8,NA,NA,TGTGCCAGCAGCTTCAGTAGCAATCAGCCCCAGCATTTT,CASSFSSNQPQHF
TRBJ1-2,TRBV5-5,NA,NA,TGTGCCAGCAGCTTGGAGAGCGGGCGATTGGGCTATGGCTACACCTTC,CASSLESGRLGYGYTF